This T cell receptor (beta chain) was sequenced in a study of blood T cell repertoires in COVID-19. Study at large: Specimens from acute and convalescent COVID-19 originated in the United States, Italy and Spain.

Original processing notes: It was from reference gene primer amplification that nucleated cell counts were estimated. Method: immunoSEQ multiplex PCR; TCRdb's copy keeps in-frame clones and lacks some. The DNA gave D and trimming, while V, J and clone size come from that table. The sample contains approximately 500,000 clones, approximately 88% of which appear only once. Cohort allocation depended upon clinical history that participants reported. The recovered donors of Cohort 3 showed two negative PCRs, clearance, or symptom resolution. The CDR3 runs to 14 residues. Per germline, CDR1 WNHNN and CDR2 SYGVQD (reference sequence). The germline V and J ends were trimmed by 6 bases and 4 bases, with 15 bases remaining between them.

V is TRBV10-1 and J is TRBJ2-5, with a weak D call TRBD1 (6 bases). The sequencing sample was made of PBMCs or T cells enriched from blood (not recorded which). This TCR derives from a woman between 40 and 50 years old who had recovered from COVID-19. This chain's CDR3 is CASRDSGVGETQYF. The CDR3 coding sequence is TGCGCCAGCAGAGACTCAGGGGTTGGAGAGACCCAGTACTTC.